Following are 26 T cell receptor beta chains from one sample sequenced in a study of T-cell reconstitution after alpha-beta-depleted transplantation in children. TCRbeta library preparation incorporated unique molecular identifiers. TCRdb ran MiXCR on the PCR reads and lists one entry per CDR3 protein. This table has approximately 500,000 distinct CDR3 sequences, roughly a tenth appearing once. Here the sequenced sample was PBMCs, taken before TCRalphabeta/CD19-depleted stem cell transplant. The receptors stem from a child aged 2-15 years with inherited bone marrow failure, due to receive a stem cell transplant.

This clonotype was found many times. The chain links TRBV28 to TRBJ1-2, with 9 bases aligning to TRBD1. Looked up from germline, CDR1 is MDHEN and CDR2 is SYDVKM. This CDR3 contains 16 residues. The J segment lost 3 bases and the V segment lost 4 bases, leaving 9 bases of the junction unmatched. This CDR3 reads CASSSLLGQGYYGYTF. The DNA for the CDR3 is TGTGCCAGCAGTTCACTTTTAGGACAGGGGTACTATGGCTACACCTTC.

This clonotype has ten or more counts. The CDR3 DNA reads TGTGCCAGCAGTGGAGGGGAAGGGTACAATGAGCAGTTCTTC. This codes for CASSGGEGYNEQFF. This sequence joins TRBV2 and TRBJ2-1; the D gene could be TRBD1 or TRBD2 (5 bases each). Germline V gene data show CDR1 as SNHLY and CDR2 as FYNNEI. V shed 4 bases and J shed 4 bases, with 11 bases lying between them. The CDR3 runs to 14 residues.

The chain uses TRBV7-2 and TRBJ2-6; 8 positions match TRBD1. J lost 17 bases, V lost 4 bases, and 7 bases had no gene match. This CDR3 spans 12 amino acids. Germline assignment: CDR1 SGHTA and CDR2 FQGNSA. As DNA, the CDR3 is TGTGCCAGCAGCTCCGGACAGGGTCGGGTGACTTTC. Protein product: CASSSGQGRVTF.

The chain links TRBV5-1 to TRBJ2-3; 11 bases are shared with TRBD2. Germline lookup yields CDR1 SGHRS and CDR2 YFSETQ. The CDR3 runs to 16 residues. The junction had 9 bases not matched to a gene; V was cut back by 4 bases and J by 5 bases. The chain's CDR3 is CASSSSGRAIGDTQYF. As DNA, the CDR3 is TGCGCCAGCAGCAGTAGCGGGAGGGCCATTGGAGATACGCAGTATTTT.

This clonotype was seen repeatedly, ten times or more. The chain uses TRBV5-1 and TRBJ2-7; D remains ambiguous. The CDR3 runs to 13 residues. The V gene lost 0 bases and the J gene lost 6 bases, with 10 bases spanning the gap. Germline-derived CDR1 and CDR2 are SGHRS and YFSETQ. The CDR3 DNA sequence: TGCGCCAGCAGCTTGGCGCTGACATCCGAGCAGTACTTC. Encoded protein: CASSLALTSEQYF.

This clonotype was observed a few times. The chain carries TRBV4-1 and TRBJ1-1; 9 positions match TRBD1. The CDR3 length is 14 residues. Germline V gene lookup returns CDR1 MGHRA and CDR2 YSYEKL. Losses at the gene ends were 3 bases for V and 3 bases for J; bases not matched to a gene: 2. The CDR3 DNA sequence: TGCGCCAGCAGCCAGGGACAGGGATACACTGAAGCTTTCTTT. As protein: CASSQGQGYTEAFF.

The rearrangement uses TRBV12-3 or TRBV12-4 and TRBJ2-1; 7 bases align to TRBD1. The CDR3 spans 13 residues. The J segment lost 4 bases and the V segment lost 4 bases, leaving 1 base of the junction unmatched. In DNA form, the CDR3 reads TGTGCCAGCAGTTCGGGACAGTACAATGAGCAGTTCTTC. This sequence encodes CASSSGQYNEQFF.

V is TRBV5-1 and J is TRBJ1-2, with 7 bases matching TRBD1. V lost 4 bases to trimming and J lost 7 bases; unmatched junction nucleotides: 13. Germline CDR1 and CDR2: SGHRS and YFSETQ. The CDR3 loop spans 15 amino acids. The CDR3 sequence is CASSGTGAERGGYTF. DNA of the CDR3: TGCGCCAGCAGCGGAACAGGGGCTGAGCGAGGTGGCTACACCTTC.

This clonotype was recorded at least ten times. The V gene is TRBV7-9, the J gene TRBJ2-3, with a possible D match to TRBD2 (6 bases). Trimming cost V 9 bases and J 0 bases, with 13 bases left between them. The CDR3 extends over 14 amino acids. The germline gives CDR1 SEHNR, CDR2 FQNEAQ (reference sequence). Here the CDR3 reads CASERAASTDTQYF. As DNA, the CDR3 is TGTGCCAGTGAGCGGGCCGCTAGCACAGATACGCAGTATTTT.

This clonotype was detected ten times or more. The V gene is TRBV5-5, the J gene TRBJ2-1, with a weak D call TRBD2 (6 bases). The CDR3 sequence is 16 residues long. Germline loops: CDR1 SGHKS, CDR2 YYEKEE (reference sequence). With 5 bases removed from V and 9 bases from J, the gap between germline ends came to 24 bases. CDR3 coding DNA: TGTGCCAGCAGTTTGACTCTTGGCGGGATCTGGACTGAGCAGTTCTTC. As protein: CASSLTLGGIWTEQFF.

This clonotype was counted many times. This chain joins TRBV5-1 and TRBJ1-2; D may be TRBD1 (6 bases). Per germline, CDR1 SGHRS and CDR2 YFSETQ. V gave up 0 bases and J gave up 6 bases, with 15 bases separating them. The CDR3 contains 15 residues. This CDR3 reads CASSLGQAEADGYTF. The CDR3 coding sequence is TGCGCCAGCAGCTTGGGACAGGCCGAGGCTGATGGCTACACCTTC.

This clonotype was seen a few times. The V and J genes are TRBV28 and TRBJ1-6; D gene uncertain. CDR3 length: 14 amino acids. CDR1 and CDR2 (germline): MDHEN, SYDVKM. V dropped 3 bases and J dropped 6 bases, with 9 bases sitting between them. CDR3 sequence: CASSFRQVNSPLHF. The CDR3 bases are TGTGCCAGCAGTTTTAGGCAGGTTAATTCACCCCTCCACTTT.

There are many counts of this clonotype. The chain recombines TRBV29-1 with TRBJ2-7, with D perhaps TRBD1 (6 bases). CDR1 and CDR2 (germline): SQVTM, ANQGSEA. This CDR3 contains 13 residues. V dropped 0 bases and J dropped 8 bases, with 14 bases sitting between them. CDR3 nucleotides: TGCAGCGTTGAAGATGAGAACAGGGATAAGCAGTACTTC. It specifies CSVEDENRDKQYF.

In its sample, this clonotype was seen many times. The chain links TRBV11-2 to TRBJ2-6; D remains ambiguous. Germline V lookup: CDR1 SGHAT, CDR2 FQNNGV. V was cut by 1 base and J by 7 bases, with 11 bases left in between. The CDR3 runs to 15 residues. CDR3 residues: CASSLGWAGANVLTF. In DNA form, the CDR3 reads TGTGCCAGCAGCTTAGGATGGGCAGGCGCCAACGTCCTGACTTTC.

This clonotype has at least ten counts. The chain links TRBV5-1 to TRBJ2-2; the D is unclear. The CDR3 extends over 14 amino acids. Germline values: CDR1 SGHRS, CDR2 YFSETQ. Trimming left V 4 bases short and J 2 bases short, with 9 bases between. The CDR3 spells CASSPDPNTGELFF. In DNA form, the CDR3 reads TGCGCCAGCAGCCCGGACCCTAACACCGGGGAGCTGTTTTTT. The whole variable domain, remainder taken from reference TRBV5-1 and TRBJ2-2, is KAGVTQTPRYLIKTRGQQVTLSCSPISGHRSVSWYQQTPGQGLQFLFEYFSETQRNKGNFPGRFSGRQFSNSRSEMNVSTLELGDSALYLCASSPDPNTGELFFGEGSRLTVL.

This clonotype occurred many times. J is TRBJ2-6 and V is TRBV6-5, with D unclear. Trimming pared 2 bases from V and 0 bases from J, leaving 5 bases between. This CDR3 comprises 15 residues. Per germline, CDR1 MNHEY and CDR2 SVGAGI. The CDR3 DNA reads as TGTGCCAGCAGTTACCAGCTCTCTGGGGCCAACGTCCTGACTTTC. It codes for CASSYQLSGANVLTF.

The table lists this clonotype with many counts. V gene TRBV3-1 combines with J gene TRBJ1-1; D uncertain. The CDR3 covers 14 residues. Germline CDR1 reads LGHDT; CDR2 reads YNNKEL (reference sequence). Trimming removed 1 base at V and 7 bases at J, with 13 bases between. The CDR3 protein is CASSQGEAMGEAFF. CDR3 DNA: TGTGCCAGCAGCCAAGGGGAGGCGATGGGTGAAGCTTTCTTT.

This clonotype was recorded at least ten times. The V gene is TRBV24-1, the J gene TRBJ2-5, with 9 nucleotides matching TRBD1. Germline lookup yields CDR1 KGHDR and CDR2 SFDVKD. V lost 1 base and J lost 4; bases outside the gene matches: 6. The CDR3 has 16 amino acids. The CDR3 region is CATSDFSGTGLETQYF. The CDR3 bases are TGTGCCACCAGTGATTTTTCCGGGACAGGGCTAGAGACCCAGTACTTC.

This rearrangement joins TRBV20-1 to TRBJ2-7, with TRBD2 matching over 9 bases. The CDR3 is made up of 15 amino acids. With V trimmed by 2 bases and J by 3 bases, 8 bases remained unmatched. Germline CDR1 reads DFQATT; CDR2 reads SNEGSKA (reference sequence). The CDR3 region is CSARHLLAGNYEQYF. The CDR3 region has the DNA TGCAGTGCTAGACACCTGCTAGCGGGGAACTACGAGCAGTACTTC.

This clonotype has at least ten counts. The chain is built from TRBV27 and TRBJ2-3; 9 nucleotides align to TRBD1. Germline V gives CDR1 MNHEY, CDR2 SMNVEV (reference sequence). V was pared by 2 bases and J by 0 bases, with 3 bases of the junction left unmatched. The CDR3 is 16 amino acids. The CDR3 protein is CASSLGQGTSTDTQYF. As DNA, the CDR3 is TGTGCCAGCAGTTTAGGACAGGGGACTAGCACAGATACGCAGTATTTT.

This clonotype was observed many times. This chain uses TRBV20-1 with TRBJ2-7; 9 bases map to TRBD2. V gave up 0 bases and J gave up 3 bases; unmatched junction bases: 21. Germline values: CDR1 DFQATT, CDR2 SNEGSKA (reference sequence). This CDR3 contains 20 residues. The CDR3 DNA reads as TGCAGTGCTAGAGATCTAGGGCAGGGGAAATCTAGCGGGGATTTCTACGAGCAGTACTTC. Protein product: CSARDLGQGKSSGDFYEQYF.

This clonotype showed up many times. The chain combines TRBV6-2 or TRBV6-3 with TRBJ2-1, with 12 bases identical to TRBD2. Trimming removed 4 bases from V and 8 bases from J; junction bases left unmatched: 12. The CDR3 spans 17 residues. Per germline, CDR1 MNHEY and CDR2 SVGEGT. CDR3 sequence reads: CASSSFRLAGVLDEQFF. Here the CDR3 DNA reads TGTGCCAGCAGTTCATTCCGACTAGCGGGAGTCCTGGATGAGCAGTTCTTC.

This clonotype was counted at least ten times. The rearrangement joins TRBV27 to TRBJ2-4; D is perhaps TRBD1 or TRBD2 (5 bases each). Between the trimmed V and J ends, which lost 4 bases and 12 bases, there was a span of 16 bases. The CDR3 is 13 amino acids. The V gene's germline CDR1 is MNHEY and CDR2 SMNVEV (reference sequence). CDR3 in amino acids: CASSSLFRDPQYF. The CDR3 nucleotides are TGTGCCAGCAGTTCCCTTTTCCGGGACCCTCAGTACTTC.

This clonotype was counted many times. The chain uses TRBV7-9 and TRBJ2-1; no definite D call. Per germline, CDR1 SEHNR and CDR2 FQNEAQ (reference sequence). The CDR3 has 12 residues. Trimming pared 1 base from V and 10 bases from J, leaving 8 bases between. The CDR3 region has the DNA TGTGCCAGCAGCTTAGAAACAGACGAGCAGTTCTTC. Amino acids: CASSLETDEQFF.

The chain has TRBV4-3 and TRBJ2-5; a possible D gene is TRBD2 (7 bases). CDR1 LGHNA and CDR2 YSLEER come from the germline V gene. The CDR3 sequence is 16 residues long. The V end was cut by 0 bases, the J end by 5 bases, with 16 bases between. This CDR3 is CASSQEPAGAGETQYF. CDR3 nucleotides: TGCGCCAGCAGCCAAGAACCGGCGGGGGCCGGGGAGACCCAGTACTTC.

This chain connects TRBV20-1 to TRBJ2-3; D is uncertain. CDR3 size: 13 residues. CDR1 and CDR2 from the germline V gene are DFQATT and SNEGSKA (reference sequence). Trimming pared 1 base from V and 1 base from J, leaving 6 bases between. Written as DNA, the CDR3 is TGCAGTGCTAGAGGAGACCGCACAGATACGCAGTATTTT. Amino acids: CSARGDRTDTQYF.